This T cell receptor (beta chain) was recovered during a study of blood T cell repertoires in COVID-19. Overall study: COVID-19 samples, acute and convalescent, were from the United States, Italy and Spain. The analysed material was cDNA or gDNA that came from T cells, B-cell-depleted T cells, or PBMCs.

This clone was recorded only once. Per the authors' pipeline: Estimates of nucleated cell counts were drawn from the amplification of reference gene primers. Sequencing used immunoSEQ multiplex PCR; TCRdb keeps in-frame clones, though not all of them. The V and J calls and the clone size are those of that table, but D and trimming were determined from the DNA. The table includes approximately 110,000 clones, approximately 91% detected once. The TCR was taken from a woman in her 70s who had recovered from COVID-19. Sequenced: peripheral blood.

This CDR3 reads CASSPGDRTYEQYF. The CDR3 DNA reads as TGTGCCAGCAGCCCGGGGGACAGGACGTACGAGCAGTACTTC. This rearrangement joins TRBV9 to TRBJ2-7; 8 bases agree with TRBD1. The germline V gene encodes CDR1 SGDLS and CDR2 YYNGEE. The CDR3 length is 14 residues. V shed 4 bases and J 4 bases; nucleotides not matched to a gene: 7.